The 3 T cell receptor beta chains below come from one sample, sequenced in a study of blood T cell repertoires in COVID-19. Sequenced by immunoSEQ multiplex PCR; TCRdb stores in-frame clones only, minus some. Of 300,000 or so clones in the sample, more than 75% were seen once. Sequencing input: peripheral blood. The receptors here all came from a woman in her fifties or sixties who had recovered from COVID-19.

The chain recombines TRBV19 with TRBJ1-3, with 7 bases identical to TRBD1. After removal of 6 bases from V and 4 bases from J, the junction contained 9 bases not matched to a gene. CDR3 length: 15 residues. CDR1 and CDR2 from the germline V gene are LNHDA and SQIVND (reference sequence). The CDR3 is CASSLGQAAGNTIYF. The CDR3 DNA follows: TGTGCCAGTAGCCTCGGACAGGCGGCGGGAAACACCATATATTTT.

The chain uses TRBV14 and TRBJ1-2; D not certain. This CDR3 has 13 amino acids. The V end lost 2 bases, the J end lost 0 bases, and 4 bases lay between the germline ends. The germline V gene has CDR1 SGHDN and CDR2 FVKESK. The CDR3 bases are TGTGCCAGCAGCCAAAGCCCTAACTATGGCTACACCTTC. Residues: CASSQSPNYGYTF.

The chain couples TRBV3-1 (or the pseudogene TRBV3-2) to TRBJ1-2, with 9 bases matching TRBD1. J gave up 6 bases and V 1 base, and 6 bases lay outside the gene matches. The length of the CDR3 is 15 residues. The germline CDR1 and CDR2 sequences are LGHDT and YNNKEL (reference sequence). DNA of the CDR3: TGTGCCAGCAGCCAAGGGACAGGGGTATTTGATGGCTACACCTTC. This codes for CASSQGTGVFDGYTF.